Below are 21 T cell receptor beta chains sequenced from a single sample in a study of shared clonotypes between healthy human individuals. TCRdb's copy holds only in-frame clones and misses some; the assay was immunoSEQ multiplex PCR. This table holds about 1.1 million clones, roughly 80% found once. Sequenced material: memory CD4+ T cells from PBMCs. Documented subset: CD45RA-negative fraction. These TCRs come from a man between 18 and 29 years old in good health. Some clones in this sample may be carry-over from other donors' samples.

The chain couples TRBV18 to TRBJ2-7; D is perhaps TRBD1 (6 bases). Trimming took 2 bases from V and 3 from J, leaving 14 bases between them. The CDR3 length is 15 residues. The germline V gene encodes CDR1 KGHSH and CDR2 LQKENI. The CDR3 coding sequence is TGTGCCAGCTCACCATCGACAGGCACAGGCTACGAGCAGTACTTC. Protein: CASSPSTGTGYEQYF.

The chain links TRBV6-1 to TRBJ2-7; TRBD2 might be the D (6 bases). The CDR3 is 14 amino acids. Per germline, CDR1 MNHNS and CDR2 SASEGT. V lost 7 bases to trimming and J lost 3 bases, with 16 bases between them. CDR3 in amino acids: CASTSAGRGYEQYF. CDR3 nucleotide sequence: TGTGCCAGCACCTCTGCGGGAAGAGGCTACGAGCAGTACTTC.

This clone was counted a single time. The chain uses TRBV4-1 and TRBJ1-4, with unresolved D. Germline CDR1 is MGHRA and CDR2 is YSYEKL. Trimming took off 1 base at V and 8 bases at J, with 14 bases between the two ends. The CDR3 consists of 15 residues. The CDR3 nucleotides are TGCGCCAGCAGCCAAGCGGACCCGGGAGGCGAAAAACTGTTTTTT. It translates to CASSQADPGGEKLFF.

J is TRBJ2-5 and V is TRBV4-1; 12 bases agree with TRBD2. TRBJ2-7 matches the DNA end more closely, so the J call is doubtful. This CDR3 contains 18 residues. Germline V gene lookup returns CDR1 MGHRA and CDR2 YSYEKL. CDR3 loop: CASSPRTSGTLVQYEQYF. The CDR3, as DNA: TGCGCCAGCAGCCCCCGGACTAGCGGGACCCTGGTCCAATACGAGCAGTACTTC.

The rearrangement joins TRBV11-3 to TRBJ1-5; tentatively, D is TRBD1 (5 bases). The germline V gene has CDR1 SGHNT and CDR2 YENEEA. Trimming removed 2 bases from V and 1 base from J, with 6 bases in between. This CDR3 has 14 residues. The CDR3: CASSLSGSNQPQHF. The DNA for the CDR3 is TGTGCCAGCAGCTTATCAGGGAGCAATCAGCCCCAGCATTTT.

The CDR3 DNA follows: TGTGCCAGCAGTTTTGTGGGAGTTGGCAATCAGCCCCAGCATTTT. It is translated as CASSFVGVGNQPQHF. The chain recombines TRBV28 with TRBJ1-5; no definite D call. Germline CDR1 is MDHEN and CDR2 is SYDVKM. V was clipped by 3 bases and J by 2 bases, with 11 bases between them. The CDR3 spans 15 residues.

There are a few counts of this clone. CDR3 amino acids: CASSRQSLDEKLFF. CDR3 nucleotide sequence: TGCGCCAGCAGCCGACAGTCGCTAGACGAAAAACTGTTTTTT. The chain recombines TRBV5-1 with TRBJ1-4; D might be TRBD1 (5 bases). The germline CDR1 and CDR2 sequences are SGHRS and YFSETQ. V gave up 4 bases and J gave up 8 bases, with 15 bases separating them. The CDR3 is 14 amino acids. Combining the CDR3 with reference TRBV5-1 and TRBJ1-4 gives the whole variable domain KAGVTQTPRYLIKTRGQQVTLSCSPISGHRSVSWYQQTPGQGLQFLFEYFSETQRNKGNFPGRFSGRQFSNSRSEMNVSTLELGDSALYLCASSRQSLDEKLFFGSGTQLSVL.

The chain couples TRBV5-1 to TRBJ2-2; TRBD1 matches at 11 bases. CDR1 and CDR2 from the germline V gene are SGHRS and YFSETQ. J gave up 6 bases and V 0 bases, and 4 bases lay outside the gene matches. CDR3 length: 16 residues. CDR3: CASSLVVDRGPGELFF. The CDR3 DNA follows: TGCGCCAGCAGCTTGGTTGTGGACAGGGGGCCCGGGGAGCTGTTTTTT.

V is TRBV6-1 and J is TRBJ2-3; 8 positions agree with TRBD2. The CDR3 consists of 13 residues. With V trimmed by 6 bases and J by 10 bases, 9 bases remained unmatched. Germline values: CDR1 MNHNS, CDR2 SASEGT. CDR3 nucleotide sequence: TGTGCCAGCAGGGAGGCGGGAGGTTACGCGCAGTATTTT. This encodes CASREAGGYAQYF.

The chain carries TRBV6-6 and TRBJ1-1; D gene uncertain. The CDR3 loop spans 14 amino acids. The ends were cut back, 0 bases at V and 2 bases at J, with 7 bases in the middle. Per germline, CDR1 MNHNY and CDR2 SVGAGI (reference sequence). CDR3: CASSYSRANTEAFF. In nucleotides, the CDR3 is TGTGCCAGCAGTTACTCTCGCGCTAACACTGAAGCTTTCTTT.

The chain has TRBV4-1 and TRBJ1-2; no firm D call. CDR1 is MGHRA and CDR2 is YSYEKL in the germline V gene. V lost 1 base, J lost 7 bases, and 10 bases lay in between. The CDR3 is 13 residues long. In DNA, the CDR3 is TGCGCCAGCAGCCAAGTCCCAGCACCTGGCTACACCTTC. It yields the protein CASSQVPAPGYTF.

The J gene is TRBJ2-5, the V gene TRBV11-2; unclear D gene. The CDR3 runs 14 residues. Germline V gives CDR1 SGHAT, CDR2 FQNNGV. V lost 1 base to trimming and J lost 4 bases, with 10 bases between them. This CDR3 reads CASSLGSYLETQYF. The CDR3, as DNA: TGTGCCAGCAGCTTAGGAAGCTACCTAGAGACCCAGTACTTC.

The chain is built from TRBV7-9 and TRBJ1-2, with D hard to call. The CDR3 is 13 amino acids. Trimming removed 4 bases from V and 7 bases from J, with 13 bases in between. Germline V gene lookup returns CDR1 SEHNR and CDR2 FQNEAQ (reference sequence). The CDR3 DNA reads TGTGCCAGCAGCTCCTCCCGGGTAGGTGGCTACACCTTC. It encodes CASSSSRVGGYTF.

Concerning this clone: This likely reflects a read error, since a far larger clone is one base away. At the DNA level, this CDR3 is encoded by other sequences in the same sample as well. This chain links TRBV7-9 with TRBJ1-1, with unresolved D. Germline loops: CDR1 SEHNR, CDR2 FQNEAQ (reference sequence). V dropped 3 bases and J dropped 0 bases, with 2 bases sitting between them. The CDR3 covers 12 residues. CDR3 region: CASSLMNTEAFF. In DNA form, the CDR3 reads TGTGCCAGCAGCTTGATGAACACTGAAGCTTTCTTT. The variable domain in full, with the rest retrieved from reference TRBV7-9 and TRBJ1-1, is DTGVSQNPRHKITKRGQNVTFRCDPISEHNRLYWYRQTLGQGPEFLTYFQNEAQLEKSRLLSDRFSAERPKGSFSTLEIQRTEQGDSAMYLCASSLMNTEAFFGQGTRLTVV.

V and J are TRBV7-3 and TRBJ1-1; D gene unclear. This CDR3 has 16 residues. The germline V gene encodes CDR1 SGHTA and CDR2 FQGTGA. V was clipped by 6 bases and J by 3 bases, with 20 bases between them. The CDR3 DNA is TGTGCCAGCAGTTCTCCCCCCCATCACAGCGACACTGAAGCTTTCTTT. Translating it yields CASSSPPHHSDTEAFF.

In this sample, this clone turned up once. J is TRBJ1-2 and V is TRBV4-1; 10 nucleotides line up with TRBD1. Trimming at V came to 3 bases and at J to 5 bases, leaving 6 bases not matched to a gene. The CDR3 sequence is 15 residues long. CDR1 and CDR2 from the germline V gene are MGHRA and YSYEKL. The CDR3 bases are TGCGCCAGCAGCCACCCCGGGACAGGGGTTTATGGCTACACCTTC. The encoded protein is CASSHPGTGVYGYTF.

The genes are TRBV5-1 and TRBJ1-5; TRBD1 matches at 7 bases. Germline lookup yields CDR1 SGHRS and CDR2 YFSETQ. This CDR3 is 15 amino acids long. V shed 0 bases and J 7 bases; nucleotides not matched to a gene: 7. The CDR3: CASSLGDSKVQPQHF. In nucleotides, the CDR3 is TGCGCCAGCAGCTTGGGGGACAGTAAAGTCCAGCCCCAGCATTTT.

Details on this clone: This may come from a read error, since a much larger clone is one base off. The chain carries TRBV19 and TRBJ2-6, with a weak D call TRBD1 (6 bases). The CDR3 runs to 17 residues. Per germline, CDR1 LNHDA and CDR2 SQIVND (reference sequence). The CDR3 coding sequence is TGTGCCAGTAGTATTTCTGGACAGACCTCTGGGGCCAACATCCTGACTTTC. The encoded protein is CASSISGQTSGANILTF.

CDR3 residues: CASSISSGTSGRVGTDTQYF. As DNA, the CDR3 is TGTGCCAGCAGCATCTCATCGGGGACTAGCGGGAGGGTTGGAACAGATACGCAGTATTTT. J is TRBJ2-3 and V is TRBV4-2; TRBD2 agrees at 16 bases. The CDR3 has 20 residues. Germline assignment: CDR1 LGHNA and CDR2 YNFKEQ. The V gene end was trimmed by 5 bases and the J gene end by 3 bases; junction bases not matched to a gene: 14.

This clone was seen a handful of times. The rearrangement joins TRBV2 to TRBJ2-5, with 12 bases that match TRBD1. The CDR3 extends over 16 amino acids. V trimming: 6 bases; J trimming: 5 bases; junction bases outside the gene matches: 10. Germline V gene lookup returns CDR1 SNHLY and CDR2 FYNNEI. The CDR3 DNA reads TGTGCCAGCAGCGACATTGGGACAGGGGGCCTGGAGACCCAGTACTTC. It yields the protein CASSDIGTGGLETQYF.

The chain has TRBV18 and TRBJ1-1; D might be TRBD1 (5 bases). Germline V gene data show CDR1 as KGHSH and CDR2 as LQKENI. The CDR3 has 15 residues. V lost 5 bases to trimming and J lost 1 base, with 14 bases between them. CDR3 region: CASSGIQVPNTEAFF. DNA for the CDR3: TGTGCCAGCTCAGGGATACAGGTACCGAACACTGAAGCTTTCTTT.